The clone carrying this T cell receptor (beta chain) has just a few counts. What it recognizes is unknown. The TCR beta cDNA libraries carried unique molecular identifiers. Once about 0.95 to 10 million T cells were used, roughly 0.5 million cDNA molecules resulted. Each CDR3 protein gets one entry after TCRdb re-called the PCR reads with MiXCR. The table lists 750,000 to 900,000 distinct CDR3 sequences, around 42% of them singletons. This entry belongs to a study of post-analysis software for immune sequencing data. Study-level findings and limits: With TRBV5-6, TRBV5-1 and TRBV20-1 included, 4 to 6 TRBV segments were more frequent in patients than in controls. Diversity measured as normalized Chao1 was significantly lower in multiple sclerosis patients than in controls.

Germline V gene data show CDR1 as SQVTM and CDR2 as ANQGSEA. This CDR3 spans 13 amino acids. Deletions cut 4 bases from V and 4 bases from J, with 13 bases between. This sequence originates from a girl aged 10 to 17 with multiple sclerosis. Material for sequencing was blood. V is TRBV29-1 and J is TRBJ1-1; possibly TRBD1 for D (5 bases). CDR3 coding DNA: TGCAGCGTTGGGGGTACAGGATTCACTGAAGCTTTCTTT. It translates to CSVGGTGFTEAFF.